Listed below are T cell receptor beta chains from one sample, sequenced in a study of chemoradiotherapy in HPV16-positive cancers. Here immunoSEQ multiplex PCR was the method, and the copy in TCRdb shows in-frame clones only, minus some. The sample records tens of thousands of clones, around 90% being singletons. Source: blood, taken from a patient who underwent chemoradiotherapy. All receptors come from a human donor with HPV-associated anogenital cancer. Each CDR3 is given with its conserved first and last residue. A D gene is named only where the DNA matches it firmly. For some rows the clone size is stated as once, few or many, or as a class when expanded; others skip it.

abundance	d_gene	v_gene	j_gene	CDR3nt	CDR3aa
once	TRBD2	TRBV7-2	TRBJ2-7	TGTGCCAGCAGCTTAGTATCAGGGACTAGCGGGCTACCTTCCTACGAGCAGTACTTC	CASSLVSGTSGLPSYEQYF
NA	TRBD1	TRBV6-1	TRBJ1-2	TGTGCCACCATTGGACAGGGGTGGGGCTACACCTTC	CATIGQGWGYTF
once	NA	TRBV6-5	TRBJ1-5	TGTGCCAGCAGGAGCGGAAATCAGCCCCAGCATTTT	CASRSGNQPQHF
NA	NA	TRBV7-2	TRBJ1-3	TGTGCCAGCAGACCGGACCGGGCTCGCTCTGGAAACACCATATATTTT	CASRPDRARSGNTIYF
NA	NA	TRBV19	TRBJ2-2	TGTGCCAGTAGTATACCCTGGGGGTTGGAGCTGTTTTTT	CASSIPWGLELFF
NA	TRBD1	TRBV7-6	TRBJ1-2	TGTGCCAGCAGCTTAGTGGCAGGGGGCCAAGCTAACTATGGCTACACCTTC	CASSLVAGGQANYGYTF
NA	TRBD2	TRBV7-9	TRBJ2-5	TGTGCCAGCTCCGGGACTACTTTCGAGACCCAGTACTTC	CASSGTTFETQYF
NA	NA	TRBV6-1	TRBJ2-7	TGTGCCAGCAGTGACGGAGTTCTCAGGAGGCAGTACTTC	CASSDGVLRRQYF
NA	NA	TRBV7-8	TRBJ2-7	TGTGCCAGCAGCTTAGTCTACAGCCCGGTTCCCTACGAGCAGTACTTC	CASSLVYSPVPYEQYF
NA	NA	TRBV5-1	TRBJ1-1	TGCGCCAGCAGCTTGGTAGGGGTCAACACTGAAGCTTTCTTT	CASSLVGVNTEAFF
NA	NA	TRBV29-1	TRBJ1-2	TGCAGCGTCCTATGGGGGGAGGGCTACACCTTC	CSVLWGEGYTF
NA	NA	TRBV5-5	TRBJ1-1	TGTGCCAGCAGCTGGGGAGCCATGAACACTGAAGCTTTCTTT	CASSWGAMNTEAFF
NA	NA	TRBV7-2	TRBJ1-6	TGTGCCAGCAGCCCTCAGAGTGAGTTACCCCTCCACTTT	CASSPQSELPLHF
NA	NA	TRBV7-7	TRBJ1-1	TGTGCCAGCAGCTCTAACATGAACACTGAAGCTTTCTTT	CASSSNMNTEAFF
NA	NA	TRBV27	TRBJ2-5	TGTGCCAGCAGTTTGGAGGGTGAGACCCAGTACTTC	CASSLEGETQYF
once	NA	TRBV11-2	TRBJ1-5	TGTGCCAGCAGCTCAGGGTTAGGGAATCAGCCCCAGCATTTT	CASSSGLGNQPQHF
NA	TRBD2	TRBV4-3	TRBJ2-1	TGCGCCAGCAGCCAAGATAGGACTAGCGTTTCCTACAATGAGCAGTTCTTC	CASSQDRTSVSYNEQFF
once	NA	TRBV5-1	TRBJ2-5	TGCGCCAGCAGCTTGGGGGATGAAACGGCTTGGGCAGAGACCCAGTACTTC	CASSLGDETAWAETQYF
NA	NA	TRBV5-1	TRBJ1-1	TGCGCCAGCAGCTTGGTTGCCACGACGGGGAACACTGAAGCTTTCTTT	CASSLVATTGNTEAFF
NA	NA	TRBV9	TRBJ2-2	TGTGCCAGCGGAGAGTCGAACACCGGGGAGCTGTTTTTT	CASGESNTGELFF
once	NA	TRBV6-6	TRBJ2-1	TGTGCCAGCAGTCCAGGGCGCTTCTCCTACAATGAGCAGTTCTTC	CASSPGRFSYNEQFF
NA	NA	TRBV30	TRBJ2-2	TGTGCCTGGAGTCGTCGGGGAATGGGCACCGGGGAGCTGTTTTTT	CAWSRRGMGTGELFF
NA	NA	TRBV4-3	TRBJ2-7	TGCGCCAGCAGCCATGGTAGGGGGAGCTCCTACGAGCAGTACTTC	CASSHGRGSSYEQYF
NA	TRBD2	TRBV6-6	TRBJ2-7	TGTGCCAGCAGTTCTAGCGGGGGGTCCTACGAGCAGTACTTC	CASSSSGGSYEQYF
NA	NA	TRBV27	TRBJ2-7	TGTGCCAGCAGTTCCGGGACCGGAAACTACGAGCAGTACTTC	CASSSGTGNYEQYF
NA	NA	TRBV7-8	TRBJ1-4	TGTGCCAGCCGACCGGGCTACGACCTTGAAAAACTGTTTTTT	CASRPGYDLEKLFF
NA	TRBD2	TRBV15	TRBJ2-1	TGTGCCACCAGCAGAACATTAGCGGGGACCTACAATGAGCAGTTCTTC	CATSRTLAGTYNEQFF
NA	TRBD1	TRBV19	TRBJ2-4	TGTGCCAGTAGTACGGGACAGGGGAAAAACATTCAGTACTTC	CASSTGQGKNIQYF
once	NA	TRBV25-1	TRBJ1-4	TGTGCCAGCAGTGAAGAATTGTTAAACCCCAAAGAAAAACTGTTTTTT	CASSEELLNPKEKLFF
once	NA	TRBV14	TRBJ2-3	TGTGCCAGCACCCCCCGGGGATACAGCACAGATACGCAGTATTTT	CASTPRGYSTDTQYF
NA	TRBD1	TRBV19	TRBJ1-3	TGTGCCAGTAGTGTCGGACAGGGGACTGGAAACACCATATATTTT	CASSVGQGTGNTIYF
NA	TRBD1	TRBV19	TRBJ2-1	TGTGCCAGTAGTATAGGGGACAGCTACAATGAGCAGTTCTTC	CASSIGDSYNEQFF
NA	NA	TRBV7-2	TRBJ2-7	TGTGCCAGCAGCCTCTCCGGTTTGCGGAGACCCTACGAGCAGTACTTC	CASSLSGLRRPYEQYF
NA	TRBD1	TRBV11-2	TRBJ2-7	TGTGCCAGCAGGGACCGGGACAGGGCTCCCTACGAGCAGTACTTC	CASRDRDRAPYEQYF
NA	TRBD1	TRBV15	TRBJ2-1	TGTGCCACCAGCAGAGACGGACAGGGATACAATGAGCAGTTCTTC	CATSRDGQGYNEQFF
NA	NA	TRBV5-1	TRBJ1-1	TGCGCCAGCACCCTGGGCATGACAGGTCGGGCTGAAGCTTTCTTT	CASTLGMTGRAEAFF
NA	NA	TRBV10-2	TRBJ2-2	TGCGCCAGCATTTCCCCGGGGAACACCGGGGAGCTGTTTTTT	CASISPGNTGELFF
NA	NA	TRBV4-3	TRBJ2-2	TGCGCCAGCAGCCTAGGGAGGAAAGCCGGGGAGCTGTTTTTT	CASSLGRKAGELFF
NA	NA	TRBV18	TRBJ2-1	TGTGCCAGCTCACCTCCAGCGGACTCCTACAATGAGCAGTTCTTC	CASSPPADSYNEQFF
NA	NA	TRBV19	TRBJ1-1	TGTGCCAGTAATAGGGGCTTTGGGGTGAACACTGAAGCTTTCTTT	CASNRGFGVNTEAFF
NA	TRBD1	TRBV5-4	TRBJ1-2	TGTGCCAGCAGTACTGAACAGGGGAATGTACTTACCTCCAATGGCTACACCTTC	CASSTEQGNVLTSNGYTF
few	TRBD1	TRBV19	TRBJ2-6	TGTGCCAGTAGTATAGCAGGGACAGGGAGCGGGGCCAACGTCCTGACTTTC	CASSIAGTGSGANVLTF
NA	TRBD1	TRBV6-6	TRBJ1-5	TGTGCCAGCAGTTACGAGGGGGCAAAAAATCAGCCCCAGCATTTT	CASSYEGAKNQPQHF
NA	NA	TRBV9	TRBJ2-3	TGTGCCAGCAGCGTAGCAGGCGAGGGTTACACAGATACGCAGTATTTT	CASSVAGEGYTDTQYF
NA	NA	TRBV5-1	TRBJ1-2	TGCGCCAGCAGCTTGGCCCAGGCTGTCTATGGCTACACCTTC	CASSLAQAVYGYTF
NA	NA	TRBV5-1	TRBJ1-1	TGCGCCAGCAGCCCAGAAACAGGAGACGGGCCTCGCACTGAAGCTTTCTTT	CASSPETGDGPRTEAFF
NA	NA	TRBV7-2	TRBJ2-3	TGTGCCAGCAGCCCCGGCGGCAGTCTGGATACGCAGTATTTT	CASSPGGSLDTQYF
NA	NA	TRBV2	TRBJ1-2	TGTGCCAGCAGACACGACACTTCCTATGGCTACACCTTC	CASRHDTSYGYTF
NA	NA	TRBV27	TRBJ2-2	TGTGCCAGCAAAGGGGTTACGAACACCGGGGAGCTGTTTTTT	CASKGVTNTGELFF
NA	TRBD2	TRBV19	TRBJ2-7	TGTGCCAGTAGTACCAGCGGGAGGGCCAGCGAGCAGTACTTC	CASSTSGRASEQYF
NA	NA	TRBV16	TRBJ2-6	TGTGCCAGCAGCCAATTGGGCAGCCCGGGCTCTGGGGCCAACGTCCTGACTTTC	CASSQLGSPGSGANVLTF
NA	NA	TRBV9	TRBJ1-1	TGTGCCAGCAGCGTAGCACAGACGAACACTGAAGCTTTCTTT	CASSVAQTNTEAFF
NA	NA	TRBV7-8	TRBJ1-1	TGTGCCAGCAGCTTAGCGCGGGTGAACACTGAAGCTTTCTTT	CASSLARVNTEAFF
NA	TRBD1	TRBV19	TRBJ2-1	TGTGCCAGTAGTACCCAGACAGGGTTGGGCAATGAGCAGTTCTTC	CASSTQTGLGNEQFF
NA	NA	TRBV5-4	TRBJ2-7	TGTGCCAGCAGCCGTGTTGGAGGCGGGATCTACGAGCAGTACTTC	CASSRVGGGIYEQYF
few	NA	TRBV2	TRBJ1-2	TGTGCCAGCAGTGCACCGCAAGCTAACTATGGCTACACCTTC	CASSAPQANYGYTF
few	TRBD1	TRBV4-3	TRBJ1-2	TGCGCCAGCAGCTTCTCCGGGACAGAGTATGGCTACACCTTC	CASSFSGTEYGYTF
NA	NA	TRBV9	TRBJ1-2	TGTGCCAGCAGCGGACCAGGAGAAACTATGGGCTACACCTTC	CASSGPGETMGYTF
NA	NA	TRBV19	TRBJ1-1	TGTGCCAGTAGTATAGGGCGGGGACTGAACACTGAAGCTTTCTTT	CASSIGRGLNTEAFF
NA	NA	TRBV11-2	TRBJ2-7	TGTGCCAGCAGCTTAGGACTGACCTACGAGCAGTACTTC	CASSLGLTYEQYF